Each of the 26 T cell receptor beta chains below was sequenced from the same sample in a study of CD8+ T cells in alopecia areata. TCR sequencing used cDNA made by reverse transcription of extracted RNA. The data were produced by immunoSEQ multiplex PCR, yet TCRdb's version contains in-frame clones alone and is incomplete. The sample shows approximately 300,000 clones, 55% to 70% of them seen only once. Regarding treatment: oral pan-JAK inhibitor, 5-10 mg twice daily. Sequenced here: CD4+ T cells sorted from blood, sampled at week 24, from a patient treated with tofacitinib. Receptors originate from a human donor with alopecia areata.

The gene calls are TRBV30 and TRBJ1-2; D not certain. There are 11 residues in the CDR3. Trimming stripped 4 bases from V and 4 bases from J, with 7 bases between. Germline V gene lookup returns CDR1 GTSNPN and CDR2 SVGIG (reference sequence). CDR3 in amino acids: CAWNRGYGYTF. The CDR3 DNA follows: TGTGCCTGGAACCGAGGCTATGGCTACACCTTC.

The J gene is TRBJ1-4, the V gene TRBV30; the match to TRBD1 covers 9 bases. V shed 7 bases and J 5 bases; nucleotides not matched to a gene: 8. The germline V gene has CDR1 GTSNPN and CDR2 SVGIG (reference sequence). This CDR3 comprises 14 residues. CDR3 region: CAFESGTGNEKLFF. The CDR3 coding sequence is TGTGCCTTTGAAAGCGGGACAGGGAATGAAAAACTGTTTTTT.

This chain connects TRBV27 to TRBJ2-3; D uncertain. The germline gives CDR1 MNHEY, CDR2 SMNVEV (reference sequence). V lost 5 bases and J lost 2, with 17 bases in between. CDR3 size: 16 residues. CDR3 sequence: CASSPRTGLDTDTQYF. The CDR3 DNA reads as TGTGCCAGCAGTCCCCGAACGGGTCTGGACACAGATACGCAGTATTTT.

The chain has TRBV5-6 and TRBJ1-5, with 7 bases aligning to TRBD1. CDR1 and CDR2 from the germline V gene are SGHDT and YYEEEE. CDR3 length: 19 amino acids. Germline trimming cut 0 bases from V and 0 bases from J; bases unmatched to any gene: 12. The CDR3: CASSLAGTATRYSNQPQHF. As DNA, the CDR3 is TGTGCCAGCAGCTTGGCCGGGACAGCCACCCGGTATAGCAATCAGCCCCAGCATTTT. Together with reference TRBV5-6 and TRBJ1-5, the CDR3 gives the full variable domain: DAGVTQSPTHLIKTRGQQVTLRCSPKSGHDTVSWYQQALGQGPQFIFQYYEEEERQRGNFPDRFSGHQFPNYSSELNVNALLLGDSALYLCASSLAGTATRYSNQPQHFGDGTRLSIL.

The CDR3 nucleotides are TGTGCCACCAGCAGAGTCAAGGTGTATGAGCAGTTCTTC. It translates to CATSRVKVYEQFF. The chain employs TRBV15 and TRBJ2-1; D remains ambiguous. Germline V CDR1 and CDR2: LNHNV, YYDKDF (reference sequence). V was cut by 1 base and J by 8 bases, with 9 bases left in between. CDR3 length equals 13 residues.

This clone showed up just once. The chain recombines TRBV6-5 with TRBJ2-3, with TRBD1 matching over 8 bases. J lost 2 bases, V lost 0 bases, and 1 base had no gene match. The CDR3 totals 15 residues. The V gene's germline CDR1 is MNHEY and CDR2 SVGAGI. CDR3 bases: TGTGCCAGCAGTTACTCGACAGGGGTCACAGATACGCAGTATTTT. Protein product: CASSYSTGVTDTQYF.

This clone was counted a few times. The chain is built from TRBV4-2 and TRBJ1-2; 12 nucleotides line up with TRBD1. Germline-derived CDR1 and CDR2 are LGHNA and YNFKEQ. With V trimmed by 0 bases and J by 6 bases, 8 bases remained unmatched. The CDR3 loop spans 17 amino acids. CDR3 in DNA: TGTGCCAGCAGCCAAGAAAAGATGGGGACAGGGGGCGATGGCTACACCTTC. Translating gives CASSQEKMGTGGDGYTF.

CDR3 nucleotide sequence: TGTGCCAGCAGTTCCTCCGGGACAGGGACCTACGAGCAGTACTTC. Translation gives CASSSSGTGTYEQYF. The chain recombines TRBV6-6 with TRBJ2-7; 9 nucleotides match TRBD1. The germline V gene has CDR1 MNHNY and CDR2 SVGAGI (reference sequence). This CDR3 is 15 amino acids long. The junction had 6 bases not matched to a gene; V was cut back by 4 bases and J by 2 bases.

This CDR3 is CASSPTSGYGYTF. The CDR3 bases are TGTGCCAGCAGTCCTACATCGGGTTATGGCTACACCTTC. The rearrangement uses TRBV2 and TRBJ1-2; no definite D call. This CDR3 spans 13 amino acids. Per the germline V gene, CDR1 is SNHLY and CDR2 is FYNNEI. V dropped 5 bases and J dropped 5 bases, with 12 bases sitting between them.

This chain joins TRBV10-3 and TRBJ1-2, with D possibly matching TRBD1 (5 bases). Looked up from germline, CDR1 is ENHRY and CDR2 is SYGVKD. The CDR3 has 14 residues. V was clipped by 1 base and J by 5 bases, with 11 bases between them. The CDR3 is CAISELRGSYGYTF. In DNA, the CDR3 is TGTGCCATCAGTGAGTTGCGGGGCTCTTATGGCTACACCTTC.

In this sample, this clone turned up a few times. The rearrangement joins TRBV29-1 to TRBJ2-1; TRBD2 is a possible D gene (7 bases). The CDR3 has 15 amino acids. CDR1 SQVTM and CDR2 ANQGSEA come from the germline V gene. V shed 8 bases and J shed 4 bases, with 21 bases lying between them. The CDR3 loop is CSTSHGRGPYNEQFF. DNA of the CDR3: TGCAGCACCTCACACGGGCGGGGGCCTTACAATGAGCAGTTCTTC.

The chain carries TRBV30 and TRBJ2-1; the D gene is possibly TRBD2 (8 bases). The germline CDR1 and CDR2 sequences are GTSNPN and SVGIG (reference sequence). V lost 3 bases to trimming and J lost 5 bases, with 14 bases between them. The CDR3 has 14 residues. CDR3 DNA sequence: TGTGCCTGGAGCGGGGGGGACAGAGACAATGAGCAGTTCTTC. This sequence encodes CAWSGGDRDNEQFF.

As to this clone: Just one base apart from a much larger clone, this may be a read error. This chain's CDR3 is CASSLMETQYF. The CDR3 nucleotides are TGTGCCAGCAGTTTAATGGAGACCCAGTACTTC. The chain uses TRBV6-5 and TRBJ2-5, with D unresolved. The V and J ends lost 4 bases and 5 bases respectively, with 5 bases between them. The CDR3 contains 11 residues. Germline V gene lookup returns CDR1 MNHEY and CDR2 SVGAGI.

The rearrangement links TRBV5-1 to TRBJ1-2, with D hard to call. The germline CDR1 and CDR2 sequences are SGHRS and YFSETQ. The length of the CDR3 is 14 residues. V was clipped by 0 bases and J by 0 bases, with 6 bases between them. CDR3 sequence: CASSLGEANYGYTF. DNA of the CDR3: TGCGCCAGCAGCTTGGGGGAAGCTAACTATGGCTACACCTTC. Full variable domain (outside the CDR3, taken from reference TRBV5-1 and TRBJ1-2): KAGVTQTPRYLIKTRGQQVTLSCSPISGHRSVSWYQQTPGQGLQFLFEYFSETQRNKGNFPGRFSGRQFSNSRSEMNVSTLELGDSALYLCASSLGEANYGYTFGSGTRLTVV.

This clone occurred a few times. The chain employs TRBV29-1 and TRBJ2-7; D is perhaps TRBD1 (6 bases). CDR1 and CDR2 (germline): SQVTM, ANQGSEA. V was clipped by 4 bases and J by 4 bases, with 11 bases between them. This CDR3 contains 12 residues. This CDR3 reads CSVAARGYEQYF. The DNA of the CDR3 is TGCAGCGTTGCGGCCAGGGGTTACGAGCAGTACTTC.

CDR3 sequence reads: CASSPQTPGTVNSPLHF. The CDR3 DNA is TGTGCCAGCAGCCCCCAAACGCCTGGGACAGTTAATTCACCCCTCCACTTT. This rearrangement joins TRBV7-2 to TRBJ1-6, with 7 bases matching TRBD1. This CDR3 is 17 amino acids long. Germline values: CDR1 SGHTA, CDR2 FQGNSA. V was pared by 5 bases and J by 6 bases, with 13 bases of the junction left unmatched.

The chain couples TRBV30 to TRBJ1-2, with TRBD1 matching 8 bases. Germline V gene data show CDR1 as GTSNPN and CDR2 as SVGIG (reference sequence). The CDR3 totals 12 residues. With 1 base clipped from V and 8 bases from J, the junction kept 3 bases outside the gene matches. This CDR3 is CAWSGGQGGYTF. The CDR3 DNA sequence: TGTGCCTGGAGTGGCGGACAGGGAGGCTACACCTTC.

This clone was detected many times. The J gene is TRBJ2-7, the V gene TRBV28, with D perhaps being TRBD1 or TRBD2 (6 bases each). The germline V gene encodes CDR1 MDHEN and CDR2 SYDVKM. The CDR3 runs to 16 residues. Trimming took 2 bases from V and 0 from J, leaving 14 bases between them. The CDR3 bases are TGTGCCAGCAGTTTAGGTCGGGGGCGAAGCTCCTACGAGCAGTACTTC. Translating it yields CASSLGRGRSSYEQYF.

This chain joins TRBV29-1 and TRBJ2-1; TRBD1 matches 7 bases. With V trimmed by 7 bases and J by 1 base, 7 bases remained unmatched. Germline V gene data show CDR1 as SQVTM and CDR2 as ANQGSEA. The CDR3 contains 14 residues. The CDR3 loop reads CSANRQGSYNEQFF. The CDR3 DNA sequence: TGCAGCGCTAATCGACAGGGTTCCTACAATGAGCAGTTCTTC.

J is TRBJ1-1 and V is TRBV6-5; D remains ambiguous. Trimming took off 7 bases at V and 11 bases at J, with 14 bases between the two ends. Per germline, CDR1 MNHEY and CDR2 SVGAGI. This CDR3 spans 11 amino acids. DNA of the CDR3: TGTGCCAGCACAGTTGGCCAAAAGGCTTTCTTT. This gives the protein CASTVGQKAFF.

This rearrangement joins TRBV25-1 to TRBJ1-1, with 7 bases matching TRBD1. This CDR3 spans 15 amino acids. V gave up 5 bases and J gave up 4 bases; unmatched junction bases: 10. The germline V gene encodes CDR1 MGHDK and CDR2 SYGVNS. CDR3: CASSNLPTGSTEAFF. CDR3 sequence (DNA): TGTGCCAGCAGTAATCTCCCGACAGGGAGCACTGAAGCTTTCTTT.

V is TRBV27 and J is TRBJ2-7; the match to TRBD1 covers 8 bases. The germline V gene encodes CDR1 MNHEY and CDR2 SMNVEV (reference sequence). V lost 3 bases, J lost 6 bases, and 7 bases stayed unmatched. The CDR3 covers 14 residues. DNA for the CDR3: TGTGCCAGCAGTTTCGGACAGGGTCCGTTCGAGCAGTACTTC. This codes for CASSFGQGPFEQYF.

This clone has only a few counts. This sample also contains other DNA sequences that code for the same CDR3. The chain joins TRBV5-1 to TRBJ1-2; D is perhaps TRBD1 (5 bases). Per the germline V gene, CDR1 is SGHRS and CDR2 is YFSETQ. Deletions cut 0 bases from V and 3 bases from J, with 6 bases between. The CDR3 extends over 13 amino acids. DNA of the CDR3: TGCGCCAGCAGCTTGGGGGGCGACTATGGCTACACCTTC. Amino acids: CASSLGGDYGYTF.

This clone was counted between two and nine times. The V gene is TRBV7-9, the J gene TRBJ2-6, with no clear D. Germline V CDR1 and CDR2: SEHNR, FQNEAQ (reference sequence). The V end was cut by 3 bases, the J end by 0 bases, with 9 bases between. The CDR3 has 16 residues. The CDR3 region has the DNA TGTGCCAGCAGCTTTTCCGTACTCTCTGGGGCCAACGTCCTGACTTTC. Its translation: CASSFSVLSGANVLTF.

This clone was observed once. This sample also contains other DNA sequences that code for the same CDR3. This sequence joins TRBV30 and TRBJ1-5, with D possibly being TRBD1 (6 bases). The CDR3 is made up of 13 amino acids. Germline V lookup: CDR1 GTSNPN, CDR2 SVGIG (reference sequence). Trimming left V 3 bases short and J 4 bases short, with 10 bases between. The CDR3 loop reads CAWSLQGNQPQHF. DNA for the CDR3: TGTGCCTGGAGCTTACAGGGAAATCAGCCCCAGCATTTT.

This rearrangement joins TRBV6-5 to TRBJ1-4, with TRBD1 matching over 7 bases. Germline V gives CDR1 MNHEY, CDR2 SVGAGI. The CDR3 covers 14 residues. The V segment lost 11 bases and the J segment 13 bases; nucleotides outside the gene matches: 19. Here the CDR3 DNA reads TGTGCCTCACAGGGGAACGACAGGGTGGGGAGACTGTTTTTT. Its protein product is CASQGNDRVGRLFF.